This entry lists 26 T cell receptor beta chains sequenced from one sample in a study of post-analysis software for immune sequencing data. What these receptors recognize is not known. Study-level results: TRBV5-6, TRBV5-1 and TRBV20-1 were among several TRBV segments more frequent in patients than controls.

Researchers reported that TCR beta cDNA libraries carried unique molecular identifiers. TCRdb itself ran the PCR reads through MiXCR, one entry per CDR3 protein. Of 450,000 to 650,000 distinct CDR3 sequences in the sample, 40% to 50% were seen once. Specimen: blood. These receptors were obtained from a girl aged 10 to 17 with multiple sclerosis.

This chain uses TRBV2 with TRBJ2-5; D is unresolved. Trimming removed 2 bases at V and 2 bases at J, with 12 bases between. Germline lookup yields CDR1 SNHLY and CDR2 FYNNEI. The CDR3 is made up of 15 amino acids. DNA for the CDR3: TGTGCCAGCAGTGAAAGGTCAGGCGCTCAAGAGACCCAGTACTTC. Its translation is CASSERSGAQETQYF.

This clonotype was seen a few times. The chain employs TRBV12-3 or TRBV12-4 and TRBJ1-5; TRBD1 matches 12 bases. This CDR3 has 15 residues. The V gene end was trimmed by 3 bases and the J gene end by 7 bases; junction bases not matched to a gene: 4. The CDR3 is CASSLGTGGRQPQHF. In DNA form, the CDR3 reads TGTGCCAGCAGTTTGGGGACAGGGGGCCGGCAGCCCCAGCATTTT.

This CDR3 is CSVAGNYEQYF. The CDR3 DNA is TGCAGCGTGGCGGGAAACTACGAGCAGTACTTC. The rearrangement links TRBV29-1 to TRBJ2-7; possible D gene TRBD2, 6 bases. Germline values: CDR1 SQVTM, CDR2 ANQGSEA. The V end was cut by 6 bases, the J end by 3 bases, with 9 bases between. This CDR3 region has 11 residues.

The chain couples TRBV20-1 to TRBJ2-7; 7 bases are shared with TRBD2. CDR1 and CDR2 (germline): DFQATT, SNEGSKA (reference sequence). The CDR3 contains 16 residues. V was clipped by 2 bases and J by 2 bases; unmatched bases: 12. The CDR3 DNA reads TGCAGTGCTAGACCGACATCCGGGCTAGCGGCCTACGAGCAGTACTTC. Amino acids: CSARPTSGLAAYEQYF.

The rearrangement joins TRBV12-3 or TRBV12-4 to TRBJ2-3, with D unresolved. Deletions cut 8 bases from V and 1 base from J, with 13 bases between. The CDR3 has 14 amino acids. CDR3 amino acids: CASSLLRGTDTQYF. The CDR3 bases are TGTGCCAGCTCCTTGTTAAGGGGCACAGATACGCAGTATTTT.

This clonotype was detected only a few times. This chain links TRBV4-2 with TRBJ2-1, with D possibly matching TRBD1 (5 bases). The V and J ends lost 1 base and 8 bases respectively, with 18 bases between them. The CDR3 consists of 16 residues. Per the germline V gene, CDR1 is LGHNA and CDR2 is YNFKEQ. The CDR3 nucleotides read TGTGCCAGCAGCCAAGTTGGCCTCCAGGGTACCGATGAGCAGTTCTTC. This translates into CASSQVGLQGTDEQFF.

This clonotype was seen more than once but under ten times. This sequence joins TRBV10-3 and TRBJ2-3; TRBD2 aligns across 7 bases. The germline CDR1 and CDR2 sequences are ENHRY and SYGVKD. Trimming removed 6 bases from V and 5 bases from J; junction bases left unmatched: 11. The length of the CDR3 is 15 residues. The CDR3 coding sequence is TGTGCCATCAGGGACTCGCGGGAGCGGATAGATACGCAGTATTTT. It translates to CAIRDSRERIDTQYF.

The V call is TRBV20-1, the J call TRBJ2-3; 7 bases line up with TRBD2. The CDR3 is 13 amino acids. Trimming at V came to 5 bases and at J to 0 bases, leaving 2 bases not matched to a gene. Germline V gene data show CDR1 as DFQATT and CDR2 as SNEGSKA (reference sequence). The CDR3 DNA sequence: TGCAGTGCTGGAGCGGGGAGCACAGATACGCAGTATTTT. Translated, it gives CSAGAGSTDTQYF.

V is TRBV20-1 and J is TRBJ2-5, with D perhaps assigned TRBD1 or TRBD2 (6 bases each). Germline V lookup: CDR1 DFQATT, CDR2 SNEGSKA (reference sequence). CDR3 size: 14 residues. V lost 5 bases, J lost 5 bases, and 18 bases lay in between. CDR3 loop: CSASERGAEETQYF. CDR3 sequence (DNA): TGCAGTGCTTCCGAAAGGGGGGCCGAGGAGACCCAGTACTTC.

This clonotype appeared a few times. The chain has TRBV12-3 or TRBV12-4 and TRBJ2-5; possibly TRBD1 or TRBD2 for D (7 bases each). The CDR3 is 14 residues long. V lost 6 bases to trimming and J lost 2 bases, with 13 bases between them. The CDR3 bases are TGTGCCAGCAGGCGGGGGACAGCACAAGAGACCCAGTACTTC. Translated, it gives CASRRGTAQETQYF.

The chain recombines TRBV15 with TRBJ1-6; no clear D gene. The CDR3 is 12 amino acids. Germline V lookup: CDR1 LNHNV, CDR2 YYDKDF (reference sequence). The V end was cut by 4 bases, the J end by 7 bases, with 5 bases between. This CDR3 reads CATSKENSPLHF. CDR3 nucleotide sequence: TGTGCCACCAGCAAGGAGAATTCACCCCTCCACTTT.

CDR3 DNA: TGTGCCAGCAGCTTAAAGCAGTACCAAGAGACCCAGTACTTC. Amino acid sequence: CASSLKQYQETQYF. The rearrangement joins TRBV7-6 to TRBJ2-5; D is uncertain. Trimming pared 2 bases from V and 0 bases from J, leaving 7 bases between. Germline assignment: CDR1 SGHVS and CDR2 FNYEAQ. The CDR3 has 14 amino acids.

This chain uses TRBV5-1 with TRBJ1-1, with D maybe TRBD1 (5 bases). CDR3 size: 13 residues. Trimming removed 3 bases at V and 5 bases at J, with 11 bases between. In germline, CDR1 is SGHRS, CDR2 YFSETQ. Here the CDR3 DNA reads TGCGCCAGCAGCTGGGACCCGGGGACTGAAGCTTTCTTT. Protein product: CASSWDPGTEAFF.

This chain's CDR3 is CSVEDGWSYEQYF. The CDR3 DNA reads as TGCAGCGTTGAAGACGGGTGGAGCTACGAGCAGTACTTC. The J gene is TRBJ2-4, the V gene TRBV29-1; D ambiguous. The tail of the sequence fits TRBJ2-7 better, so the J call may be wrong. Germline CDR1 reads SQVTM; CDR2 reads ANQGSEA. This CDR3 is built from 13 residues.

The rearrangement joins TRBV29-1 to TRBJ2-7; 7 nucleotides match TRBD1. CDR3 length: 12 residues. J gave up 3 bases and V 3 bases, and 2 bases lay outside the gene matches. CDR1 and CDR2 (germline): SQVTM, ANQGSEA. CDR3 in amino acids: CSVDAGGYEQYF. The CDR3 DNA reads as TGCAGCGTTGACGCAGGGGGCTACGAGCAGTACTTC.

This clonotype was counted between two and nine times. In nucleotides, the CDR3 is TGTGCCAGCAGTTTCGGGAAGACCTACGAGCAGTACTTC. Encoded protein: CASSFGKTYEQYF. This chain uses TRBV6-1 with TRBJ2-4; D possibly corresponds to TRBD2 (5 bases). The J call is in doubt because the DNA end fits TRBJ2-7 better. The CDR3 has 13 amino acids. Germline V gene lookup returns CDR1 MNHNS and CDR2 SASEGT.

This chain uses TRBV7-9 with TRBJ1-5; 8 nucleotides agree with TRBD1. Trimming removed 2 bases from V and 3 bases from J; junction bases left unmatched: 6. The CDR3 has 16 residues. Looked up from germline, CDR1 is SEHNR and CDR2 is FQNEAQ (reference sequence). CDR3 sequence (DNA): TGTGCCAGCAGCTTATCAGGGACAGGAATCAATCAGCCCCAGCATTTT. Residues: CASSLSGTGINQPQHF.

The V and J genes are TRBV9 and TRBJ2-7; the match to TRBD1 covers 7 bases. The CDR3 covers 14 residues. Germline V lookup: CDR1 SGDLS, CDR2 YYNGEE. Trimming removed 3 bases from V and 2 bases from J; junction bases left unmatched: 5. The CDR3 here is CASSGGQVPYEQYF. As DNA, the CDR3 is TGTGCCAGCAGCGGCGGACAGGTCCCCTACGAGCAGTACTTC.

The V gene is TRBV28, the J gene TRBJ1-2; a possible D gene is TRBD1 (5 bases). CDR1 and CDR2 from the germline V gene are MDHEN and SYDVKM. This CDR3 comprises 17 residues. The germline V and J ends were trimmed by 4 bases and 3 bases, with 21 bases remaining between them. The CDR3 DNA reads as TGTGCCAGCAGTTCCATTGCGGGGGGACTTGGCGACTATGGCTACACCTTC. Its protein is CASSSIAGGLGDYGYTF.

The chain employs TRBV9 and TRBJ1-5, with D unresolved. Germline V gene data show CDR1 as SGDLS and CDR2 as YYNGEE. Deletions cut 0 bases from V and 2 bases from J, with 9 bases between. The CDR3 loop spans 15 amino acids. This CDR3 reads CASSVGLSGNQPQHF. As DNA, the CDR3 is TGTGCCAGCAGCGTAGGACTATCGGGCAATCAGCCCCAGCATTTT. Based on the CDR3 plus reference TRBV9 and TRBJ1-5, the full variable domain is DSGVTQTPKHLITATGQRVTLRCSPRSGDLSVYWYQQSLDQGLQFLIQYYNGEERAKGNILERFSAQQFPDLHSELNLSSLELGDSALYFCASSVGLSGNQPQHFGDGTRLSIL.

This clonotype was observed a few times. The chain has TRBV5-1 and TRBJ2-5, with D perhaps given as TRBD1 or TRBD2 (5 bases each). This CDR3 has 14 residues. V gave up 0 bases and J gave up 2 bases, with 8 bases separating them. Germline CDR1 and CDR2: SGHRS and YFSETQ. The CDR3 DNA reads TGCGCCAGCAGCTTGGGAGGGGAGCAAGAGACCCAGTACTTC. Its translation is CASSLGGEQETQYF.

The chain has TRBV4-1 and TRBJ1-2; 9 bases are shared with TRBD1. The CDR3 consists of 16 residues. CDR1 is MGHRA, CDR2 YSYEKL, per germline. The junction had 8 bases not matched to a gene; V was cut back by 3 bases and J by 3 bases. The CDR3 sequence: CASSQNVRQGDYGYTF. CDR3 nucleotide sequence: TGCGCCAGCAGCCAGAACGTTCGACAGGGGGACTATGGCTACACCTTC.

CDR3 region: CASSLAGSGTETQYF. DNA for the CDR3: TGCGCCAGCAGCCTCGCTGGGAGCGGGACCGAGACCCAGTACTTC. V gene TRBV4-1 combines with J gene TRBJ2-5; 7 positions match TRBD2. Germline V gene data show CDR1 as MGHRA and CDR2 as YSYEKL. After removal of 4 bases from V and 5 bases from J, the junction contained 10 bases not matched to a gene. This CDR3 is 15 amino acids long.

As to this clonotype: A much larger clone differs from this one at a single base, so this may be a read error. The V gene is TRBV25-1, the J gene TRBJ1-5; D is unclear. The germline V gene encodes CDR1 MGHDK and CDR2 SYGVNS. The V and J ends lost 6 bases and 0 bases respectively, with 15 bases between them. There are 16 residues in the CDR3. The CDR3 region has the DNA TGTGCCAGCAGACTCGAGGCCCAGGTTAGCAATCAGCCCCAGCATTTT. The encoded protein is CASRLEAQVSNQPQHF.

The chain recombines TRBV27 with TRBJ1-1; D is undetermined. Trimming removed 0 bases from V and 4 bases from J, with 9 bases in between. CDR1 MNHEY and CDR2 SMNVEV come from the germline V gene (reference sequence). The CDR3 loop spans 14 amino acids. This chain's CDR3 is CASSLSFLSTEAFF. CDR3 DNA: TGTGCCAGCAGTTTATCCTTTCTATCCACTGAAGCTTTCTTT.

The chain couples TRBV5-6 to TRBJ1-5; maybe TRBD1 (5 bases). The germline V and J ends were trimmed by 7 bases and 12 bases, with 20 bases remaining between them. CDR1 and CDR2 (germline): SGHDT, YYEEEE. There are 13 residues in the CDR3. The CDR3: CASSSPPEGRQHF. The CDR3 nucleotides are TGTGCCAGCTCCTCTCCCCCGGAGGGGCGCCAGCATTTT.